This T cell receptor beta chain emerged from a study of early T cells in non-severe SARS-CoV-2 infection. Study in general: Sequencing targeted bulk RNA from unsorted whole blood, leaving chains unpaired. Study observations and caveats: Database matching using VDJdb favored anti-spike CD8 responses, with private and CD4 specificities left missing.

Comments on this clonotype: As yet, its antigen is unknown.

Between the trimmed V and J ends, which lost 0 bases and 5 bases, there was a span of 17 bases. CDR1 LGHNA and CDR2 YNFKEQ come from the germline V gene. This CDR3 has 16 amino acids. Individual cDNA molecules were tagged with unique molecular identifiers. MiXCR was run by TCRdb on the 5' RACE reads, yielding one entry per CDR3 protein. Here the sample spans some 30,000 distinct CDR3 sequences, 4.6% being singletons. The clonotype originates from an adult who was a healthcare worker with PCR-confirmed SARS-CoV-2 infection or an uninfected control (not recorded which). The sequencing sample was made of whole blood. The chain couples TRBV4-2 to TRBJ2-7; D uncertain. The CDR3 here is CASSQDAPNPWDEQYF. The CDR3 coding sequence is TGTGCCAGCAGCCAAGATGCTCCCAACCCGTGGGACGAGCAGTACTTC.